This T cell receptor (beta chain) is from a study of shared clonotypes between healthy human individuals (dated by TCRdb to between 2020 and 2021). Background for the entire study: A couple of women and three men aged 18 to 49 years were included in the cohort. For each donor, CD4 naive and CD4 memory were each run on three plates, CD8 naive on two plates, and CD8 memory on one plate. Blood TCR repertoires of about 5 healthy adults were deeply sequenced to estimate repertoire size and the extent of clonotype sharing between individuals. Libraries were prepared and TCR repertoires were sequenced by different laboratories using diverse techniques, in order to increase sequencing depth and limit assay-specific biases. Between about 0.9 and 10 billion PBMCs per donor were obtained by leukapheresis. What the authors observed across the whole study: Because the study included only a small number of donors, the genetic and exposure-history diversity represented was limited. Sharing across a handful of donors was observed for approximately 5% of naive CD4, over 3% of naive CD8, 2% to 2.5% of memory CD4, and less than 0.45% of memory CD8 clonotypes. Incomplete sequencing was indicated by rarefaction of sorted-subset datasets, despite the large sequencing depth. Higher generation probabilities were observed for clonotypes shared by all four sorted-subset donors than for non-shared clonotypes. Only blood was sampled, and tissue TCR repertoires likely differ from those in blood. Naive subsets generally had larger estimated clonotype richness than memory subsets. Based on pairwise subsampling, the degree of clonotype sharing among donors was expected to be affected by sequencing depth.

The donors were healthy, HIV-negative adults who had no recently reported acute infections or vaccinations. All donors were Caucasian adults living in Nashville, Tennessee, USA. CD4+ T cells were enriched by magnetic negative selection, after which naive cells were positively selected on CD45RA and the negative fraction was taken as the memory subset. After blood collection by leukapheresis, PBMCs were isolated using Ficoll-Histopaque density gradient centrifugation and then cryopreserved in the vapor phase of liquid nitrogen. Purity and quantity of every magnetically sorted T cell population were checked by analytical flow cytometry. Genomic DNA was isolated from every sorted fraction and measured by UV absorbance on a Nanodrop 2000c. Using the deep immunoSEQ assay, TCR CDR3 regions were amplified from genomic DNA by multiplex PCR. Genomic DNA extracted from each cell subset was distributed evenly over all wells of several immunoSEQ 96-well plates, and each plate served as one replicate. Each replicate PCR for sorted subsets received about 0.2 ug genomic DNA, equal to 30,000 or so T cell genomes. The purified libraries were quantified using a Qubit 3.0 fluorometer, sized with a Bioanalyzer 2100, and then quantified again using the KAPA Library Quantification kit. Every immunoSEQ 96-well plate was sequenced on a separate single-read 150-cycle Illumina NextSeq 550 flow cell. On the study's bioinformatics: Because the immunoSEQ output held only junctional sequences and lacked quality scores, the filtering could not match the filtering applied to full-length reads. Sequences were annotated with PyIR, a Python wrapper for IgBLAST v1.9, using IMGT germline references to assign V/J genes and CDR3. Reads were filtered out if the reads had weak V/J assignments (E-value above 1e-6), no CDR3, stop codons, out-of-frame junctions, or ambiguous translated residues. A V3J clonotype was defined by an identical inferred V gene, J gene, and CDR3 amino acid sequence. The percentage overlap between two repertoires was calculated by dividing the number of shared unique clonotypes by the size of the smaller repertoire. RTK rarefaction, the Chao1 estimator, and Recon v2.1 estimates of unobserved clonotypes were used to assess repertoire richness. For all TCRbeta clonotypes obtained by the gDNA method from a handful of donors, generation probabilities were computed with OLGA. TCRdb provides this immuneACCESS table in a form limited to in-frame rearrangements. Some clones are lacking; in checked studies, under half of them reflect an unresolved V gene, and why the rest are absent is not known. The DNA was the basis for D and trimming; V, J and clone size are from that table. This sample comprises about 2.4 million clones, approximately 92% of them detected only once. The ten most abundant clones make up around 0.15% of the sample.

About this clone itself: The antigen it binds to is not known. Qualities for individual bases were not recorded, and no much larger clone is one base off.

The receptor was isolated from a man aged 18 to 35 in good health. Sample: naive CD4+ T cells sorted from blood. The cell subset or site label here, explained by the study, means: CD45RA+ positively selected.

At the DNA level, the sequence is TGCGCCAGCAGCTCCTTGACTAGCGGGGCGACAGATACGCAGTATTTT. Translated, it reads CASSSLTSGATDTQYF. The chain couples TRBV5-1 to TRBJ2-3, with 11 central nucleotides matching TRBD2. The germline V gene sets CDR1 to SGHRS and CDR2 to YFSETQ. The CDR3 runs 16 residues from the cysteine to the phenylalanine. CDR3 DNA is the only sequence kept; it has 48 bases, read in frame from the first base. Compared with germline, V lacks 3 bases and J lacks 3 bases; bases without a gene match: 6.